Listed below are T cell receptor beta chains from one sample, sequenced in a study of cytomegalovirus exposure and HLA in healthy donors. Repertoires were generated with immunoSEQ multiplex PCR, while TCRdb's copy carries only in-frame clones and drops some. The sample has 150,000 to 200,000 clones; 84% are singletons. Sequenced input: PBMCs. The receptors derive from a man in his thirties or forties in good health and CMV-seropositive. CDR3s include the opening cysteine and the closing phenylalanine or tryptophan. A D gene is named only where the DNA matches it firmly. Clone size appears in some rows only: once, few, many, or a class for an expanded clone.

>once|.|TRBV11-3|TRBJ2-7
TGTGCCAGCAGCTTATTCGGGAACTACGAGCAGTACTTC
CASSLFGNYEQYF
>.|TRBD1|TRBV6-6|TRBJ1-2
TGTGCCAGCAGTTACTCACTGGACAGGGCAGATGGCTACACCTTC
CASSYSLDRADGYTF
>.|.|TRBV27|TRBJ2-2
TGTGCCAGCAGTTTATTTCCCGCGAACACCGGGGAGCTGTTTTTT
CASSLFPANTGELFF
>.|TRBD1|TRBV30|TRBJ2-5
TGTGCCTGGGGGGGCAAGGGGGCAGGAATTACAGAGACCCAGTACTTC
CAWGGKGAGITETQYF
>.|TRBD1|TRBV10-1|TRBJ1-5
TGCGCCAGCAGTAGGGGGCACAATCAGCCCCAGCATTTT
CASSRGHNQPQHF
>.|TRBD1|TRBV5-1|TRBJ1-1
TGCGCCAGCAGCTTGTATGGACAGGGGATCGGGAACACTGAAGCTTTCTTT
CASSLYGQGIGNTEAFF
>.|.|TRBV9|TRBJ2-7
TGTGCCAGCAGCGTCCGGACGGGAGAGTACTTC
CASSVRTGEYF
>few|TRBD1|TRBV7-6|TRBJ1-5
TGTGCCAGCAGCCCGGGACAGGGAGGCAATCAGCCCCAGCATTTT
CASSPGQGGNQPQHF
>few|TRBD1|TRBV10-2|TRBJ2-4
TGCGCCAGCAGTGAGCCCGGACAGGGAAACATTCAGTACTTC
CASSEPGQGNIQYF
>.|TRBD2|TRBV11-3|TRBJ2-3
TGTGCCAGCAGCTTTGGGACTAGCGGGGAGGCAGATACGCAGTATTTT
CASSFGTSGEADTQYF
>.|.|TRBV30|TRBJ1-2
TGTGCCTGCGCCCCCCCAGCTAACTATGGCTACACCTTC
CACAPPANYGYTF
>.|.|TRBV15|TRBJ1-2
TGTGCCACCAGCAGAGATTCGTCAGCGTCTAACTATGGCTACACCTTC
CATSRDSSASNYGYTF
>.|.|TRBV6-6|TRBJ2-1
TGTGCCAGCAGTTACGAAGGGAGCTCCTACAATGAGCAGTTCTTC
CASSYEGSSYNEQFF
>.|.|TRBV6-1|TRBJ2-7
TGTGCCAGCAGTGAAGCGCCGGCTGGACACTACGAGCAGTACTTC
CASSEAPAGHYEQYF
>.|TRBD2|TRBV7-9|TRBJ2-3
TGTGCCAGCAGCCCGGGACTAGCGGGAGGCACAGATACGCAGTATTTT
CASSPGLAGGTDTQYF
>few|TRBD1|TRBV11-3|TRBJ1-1
TGTGCCAGCAGCTGGACAGGGGTCACTGAAGCTTTCTTT
CASSWTGVTEAFF
>.|.|TRBV6-1|TRBJ2-5
TGTGCCAGCCACGAAGGGGGATACCCAGGGACCCAGTACTTC
CASHEGGYPGTQYF
>.|.|TRBV2|TRBJ1-1
TGTGCCAGCAGCTGGGGGGGGCGAATGAACACTGAAGCTTTCTTT
CASSWGGRMNTEAFF
>.|TRBD2|TRBV4-2|TRBJ2-1
TGTGCCAGCAGCCCGGGACTAGCGGGACCCGAGTTCTTC
CASSPGLAGPEFF
>.|TRBD2|TRBV11-2|TRBJ2-1
TGTGCCAGCAGCCTGACCGGGCGACTAGCGGACAATGAGCAGTTCTTC
CASSLTGRLADNEQFF
>.|TRBD1|TRBV7-3|TRBJ1-1
TGTGCCAGCAGCTTAATGGGACAGGGGTCTAGCACTGAAGCTTTCTTT
CASSLMGQGSSTEAFF
>.|TRBD1|TRBV27|TRBJ1-1
TGTGCCAGCCAGAAAGACAGGGTCCTGAACACTGAAGCTTTCTTT
CASQKDRVLNTEAFF
>.|TRBD1|TRBV28|TRBJ1-4
TGTGCCAGCAGGACCGGGACAGGCAATGAAAAACTGTTTTTT
CASRTGTGNEKLFF
>.|TRBD2|TRBV6-4|TRBJ2-7
TGTGCCAGCATAGCCTCCGGGACTAGCGGGAGGGACGAGCAGTACTTC
CASIASGTSGRDEQYF
>few|.|TRBV30|TRBJ1-1
TGTGCCTGGGCGACAGTTGAAGCTTTCTTT
CAWATVEAFF
>few|.|TRBV5-1|TRBJ2-7
TGCGCCAGCACCTGGGACAACTCCTACGAGCAGTACTTC
CASTWDNSYEQYF
>.|TRBD1|TRBV28|TRBJ2-7
TGTGCCAGCAGTCTTCAGGGACAGGCTTACGAGCAGTACTTC
CASSLQGQAYEQYF
>.|TRBD2|TRBV5-6|TRBJ2-3
TGTGCCAGCAGCTCGGCGGGGACTAGCCTCGCAGATACGCAGTATTTT
CASSSAGTSLADTQYF
>once|TRBD1|TRBV5-1|TRBJ1-4
TGCGCCAGCAGCCCGGCCACCGGGACAGGGTGGGAAAAACTGTTTTTT
CASSPATGTGWEKLFF
>.|TRBD1|TRBV30|TRBJ1-1
TGTGCCTGGGCCAGGGGGCGGGTCACTGAAGCTTTCTTT
CAWARGRVTEAFF